The 31 T cell receptor beta chains given below trace back to one sample, sequenced in a study of somatic mutations in cytotoxic T cells in rheumatoid arthritis. Assay: immunoSEQ multiplex PCR; the TCRdb copy retains only in-frame clones and omits some. This table has under 30,000 clones, 70% to 85% appearing once. The sequencing input was CD8+ T cells sorted from blood. The receptors were gathered from a woman aged 18-29 years in good health.

The chain recombines TRBV9 with TRBJ2-3; no clear D gene. Trimming took 0 bases from V and 6 from J, leaving 5 bases between them. Germline V gene data show CDR1 as SGDLS and CDR2 as YYNGEE. CDR3 length: 12 residues. Written as DNA, the CDR3 is TGTGCCAGCAGCGTAGAGACGGATACGCAGTATTTT. This codes for CASSVETDTQYF.

The table lists this clone with a few counts. The chain links TRBV28 to TRBJ1-1; 9 bases line up with TRBD1. J gave up 0 bases and V 5 bases, and 7 bases lay outside the gene matches. There are 16 residues in the CDR3. Looked up from germline, CDR1 is MDHEN and CDR2 is SYDVKM. CDR3: CASSKGTGWMNTEAFF. DNA of the CDR3: TGTGCCAGCAGTAAAGGGACAGGGTGGATGAACACTGAAGCTTTCTTT.

The chain has TRBV5-5 and TRBJ1-5, with D possibly TRBD1 on 5 matching bases. CDR1 SGHKS and CDR2 YYEKEE come from the germline V gene (reference sequence). The CDR3 loop spans 15 amino acids. Trimming removed 0 bases from V and 0 bases from J, with 7 bases in between. The CDR3 nucleotides read TGTGCCAGCAGCTTGGGACAGTTTAGCAATCAGCCCCAGCATTTT. Its protein product is CASSLGQFSNQPQHF.

A few counts support this clone. V is TRBV7-9 and J is TRBJ2-1; 7 positions match TRBD1. After removal of 8 bases from V and 8 bases from J, the junction contained 3 bases not matched to a gene. The length of the CDR3 is 11 residues. Germline V lookup: CDR1 SEHNR, CDR2 FQNEAQ (reference sequence). CDR3 DNA sequence: TGTGCCAGCCGAGGGACAGATGAGCAGTTCTTC. Its protein is CASRGTDEQFF.

Only a few counts were recorded for this clone. The chain is built from TRBV29-1 and TRBJ1-4, with D maybe TRBD1 (5 bases). CDR1 SQVTM and CDR2 ANQGSEA come from the germline V gene. V was cut by 7 bases and J by 0 bases, with 9 bases left in between. The CDR3 is made up of 13 amino acids. DNA for the CDR3: TGCAGCGCCCCGGACACAACTAATGAAAAACTGTTTTTT. Amino acids: CSAPDTTNEKLFF.

The V call is TRBV27, the J call TRBJ2-2; D is unclear. Per the germline V gene, CDR1 is MNHEY and CDR2 is SMNVEV (reference sequence). V gave up 6 bases and J gave up 7 bases, with 9 bases separating them. This CDR3 has 12 residues. Written as DNA, the CDR3 is TGTGCCAGCAGCTATTTGGACGGGGAGCTGTTTTTT. It codes for CASSYLDGELFF.

The DNA for the CDR3 is TGTGCCAGCAGTTACGGAGCGGGGTGGGCCTACGAGCAGTACTTC. Its translation is CASSYGAGWAYEQYF. The rearrangement links TRBV6-5 to TRBJ2-7; 7 bases are shared with TRBD2. V lost 2 bases to trimming and J lost 2 bases; unmatched junction nucleotides: 6. The CDR3 covers 15 residues. Germline V lookup: CDR1 MNHEY, CDR2 SVGAGI.

The chain uses TRBV7-8 and TRBJ2-7; the match to TRBD1 covers 9 bases. The CDR3 has 14 amino acids. Germline CDR1 reads SGHVS; CDR2 reads FQNEAQ. V dropped 5 bases and J dropped 6; count of bases not matched to a gene: 8. CDR3 sequence (DNA): TGTGCCAGCAGCACTAATCCGGGACAGGGCGAGCAGTACGTC. This encodes CASSTNPGQGEQYV.

This sequence joins TRBV7-9 and TRBJ2-1; D remains unclear. V dropped 3 bases and J dropped 5 bases, with 5 bases sitting between them. Germline CDR1 reads SEHNR; CDR2 reads FQNEAQ (reference sequence). The length of the CDR3 is 12 residues. CDR3 amino acids: CASSLGNNEQFF. In DNA form, the CDR3 reads TGTGCCAGCAGCTTGGGGAACAATGAGCAGTTCTTC.

This clone was found once. The CDR3 DNA reads as TGTGCCAGCAGCTTAGGGGGTCGGAGGGATCCTAACTATGGCTACACCTTC. Amino acid sequence: CASSLGGRRDPNYGYTF. This sequence joins TRBV7-9 and TRBJ1-2; D remains unclear. The CDR3 has 17 amino acids. V lost 1 base, J lost 0 bases, and 15 bases lay in between. Germline V gene sequence: CDR1 SEHNR, CDR2 FQNEAQ (reference sequence).

V gene TRBV9 combines with J gene TRBJ2-1, with 7 bases that match TRBD2. CDR1 and CDR2 from the germline V gene are SGDLS and YYNGEE. This CDR3 is 15 amino acids long. Unmatched junction bases numbered 6, after V lost 4 bases and J lost 2 bases. Written as DNA, the CDR3 is TGTGCCAGCAGCTCCCGGGGGGTGGCCTACAATGAGCAGTTCTTC. It translates to CASSSRGVAYNEQFF.

This chain uses TRBV6-4 with TRBJ1-1; D unclear. Trimming removed 0 bases at V and 0 bases at J, with 2 bases between. Germline-derived CDR1 and CDR2 are MRHNA and SNTAGT. This CDR3 is built from 13 residues. CDR3 in amino acids: CASSDSLNTEAFF. The CDR3 DNA is TGTGCCAGCAGTGACTCTCTGAACACTGAAGCTTTCTTT.

The gene calls are TRBV10-3 and TRBJ1-6, with D possibly TRBD1 on 6 matching bases. Germline loops: CDR1 ENHRY, CDR2 SYGVKD. V lost 6 bases and J 8 bases, leaving 20 bases between the germline ends. The CDR3 is 16 residues long. The CDR3 sequence: CAIRSTGTLGDSPLHF. As DNA, the CDR3 is TGTGCCATCAGGAGTACAGGGACCCTCGGCGATTCACCCCTCCACTTT.

This chain connects TRBV7-9 to TRBJ2-3; D is uncertain. This CDR3 spans 13 amino acids. Trimming left V 0 bases short and J 10 bases short, with 11 bases between. Germline loops: CDR1 SEHNR, CDR2 FQNEAQ (reference sequence). The CDR3 reads CASSLAFAVAQYF. The CDR3 DNA reads TGTGCCAGCAGCTTAGCGTTCGCGGTAGCGCAGTATTTT.

The chain recombines TRBV10-3 with TRBJ2-3; 11 nucleotides align to TRBD1. The germline V gene encodes CDR1 ENHRY and CDR2 SYGVKD. The CDR3 length is 15 residues. The ends lost 2 bases at V and 4 bases at J; junction bases unmatched: 2. The DNA for the CDR3 is TGTGCCATCAGTGAGCCGGGACAGGGGGCAGATACGCAGTATTTT. Its protein product is CAISEPGQGADTQYF.

The chain joins TRBV6-5 to TRBJ2-5; 10 positions agree with TRBD2. With V trimmed by 2 bases and J by 5 bases, 5 bases remained unmatched. The CDR3 is 15 residues long. CDR1 is MNHEY and CDR2 is SVGAGI in the germline V gene. For the CDR3, the DNA is TGTGCCAGCAGTTACAGCGGGAGGGCCGGGGAGACCCAGTACTTC. As protein: CASSYSGRAGETQYF.

This clone was seen a handful of times. The rearrangement joins TRBV9 to TRBJ1-2, with D perhaps matching TRBD1 (6 bases). The CDR3 spans 17 residues. Germline V gene lookup returns CDR1 SGDLS and CDR2 YYNGEE. Trimming pared 3 bases from V and 4 bases from J, leaving 22 bases between. The CDR3 loop reads CASSAPGGGTSTYGYTF. DNA for the CDR3: TGTGCCAGCAGCGCCCCTGGAGGGGGGACATCTACCTATGGCTACACCTTC.

The chain employs TRBV7-9 and TRBJ2-7, with no clear D. CDR1 is SEHNR and CDR2 is FQNEAQ in the germline V gene (reference sequence). Trimming left V 6 bases short and J 2 bases short, with 14 bases between. The CDR3 is made up of 14 amino acids. The DNA for the CDR3 is TGTGCCAGCAGGGGTTCAGGACCTCCCTACGAGCAGTACTTC. Translation: CASRGSGPPYEQYF.

This chain uses TRBV30 with TRBJ2-1; the D is unclear. Germline loops: CDR1 GTSNPN, CDR2 SVGIG (reference sequence). V was cut by 1 base and J by 4 bases, with 2 bases left in between. The CDR3 loop spans 11 amino acids. CDR3 nucleotide sequence: TGTGCCTGGAGTGGGTACAATGAGCAGTTCTTC. Translating gives CAWSGYNEQFF.

This chain uses TRBV5-6 with TRBJ2-7; possibly TRBD1 or TRBD2 for D (5 bases each). The CDR3 sequence is 14 residues long. The V gene lost 0 bases and the J gene lost 0 bases, with 7 bases spanning the gap. The germline V gene has CDR1 SGHDT and CDR2 YYEEEE. The CDR3 spells CASSLGGSSYEQYF. The CDR3 DNA is TGTGCCAGCAGCTTGGGGGGGAGCTCCTACGAGCAGTACTTC.

This clone appeared once. CDR3 coding DNA: TGCGCCAGCAGCCAAACAATAGGGAGGGGGGAAAACACCGGGGAGCTGTTTTTT. Residues: CASSQTIGRGENTGELFF. The chain combines TRBV4-1 with TRBJ2-2; weak D call: TRBD2 (7 bases). CDR1 and CDR2 (germline): MGHRA, YSYEKL. The V end lost 2 bases, the J end lost 2 bases, and 18 bases lay between the germline ends. The CDR3 runs 18 residues.

This chain uses TRBV28 with TRBJ1-1; D not resolved. The CDR3 contains 11 residues. The V end lost 8 bases, the J end lost 6 bases, and 10 bases lay between the germline ends. The germline V gene has CDR1 MDHEN and CDR2 SYDVKM. The CDR3 spells CASGRAAEAFF. The CDR3 nucleotides are TGTGCCAGCGGAAGGGCGGCTGAAGCTTTCTTT.

In DNA form, the CDR3 reads TGTGCCAGCAGTATAGGCAGGGGGCAAGGCTACACCTTC. This encodes CASSIGRGQGYTF. The chain is built from TRBV28 and TRBJ1-2; 8 nucleotides match TRBD1. This CDR3 region has 13 residues. CDR1 MDHEN and CDR2 SYDVKM come from the germline V gene. V lost 5 bases to trimming and J lost 8 bases; unmatched junction nucleotides: 7.

V usage is TRBV29-1 and J usage is TRBJ2-3; TRBD2 is a possible D gene (6 bases). V was clipped by 0 bases and J by 4 bases, with 11 bases between them. Germline-derived CDR1 and CDR2 are SQVTM and ANQGSEA. This CDR3 contains 14 residues. CDR3 DNA: TGCAGCGTTGAAGACTGGGAGGCATCAGATACGCAGTATTTT. This translates into CSVEDWEASDTQYF.

There are a few counts of this clone. This chain uses TRBV27 with TRBJ2-7; TRBD2 aligns across 10 bases. Losses at the gene ends were 0 bases for V and 2 bases for J; bases not matched to a gene: 4. Germline values: CDR1 MNHEY, CDR2 SMNVEV (reference sequence). The CDR3 has 16 residues. Here the CDR3 reads CASSLSSSGRTYEQYF. In DNA form, the CDR3 reads TGTGCCAGCAGTTTATCGTCTAGCGGGAGAACCTACGAGCAGTACTTC.

This chain's CDR3 is CASSSDRGFNNEQFF. The CDR3 DNA reads as TGTGCCAGCAGCTCCGACAGGGGATTCAACAATGAGCAGTTCTTC. The chain uses TRBV7-9 and TRBJ2-1; 8 bases align to TRBD1. With V trimmed by 4 bases and J by 5 bases, 7 bases remained unmatched. CDR1 and CDR2 (germline): SEHNR, FQNEAQ (reference sequence). CDR3 size: 15 residues.

The chain uses TRBV4-1 and TRBJ2-1; D unresolved. Germline values: CDR1 MGHRA, CDR2 YSYEKL. The CDR3 is made up of 16 amino acids. Trimming shortened V by 0 bases and J by 0 bases, and 9 bases separated the two germline ends. CDR3 in amino acids: CASSQDGGSSYNEQFF. The CDR3 nucleotides read TGCGCCAGCAGCCAAGATGGCGGAAGCTCCTACAATGAGCAGTTCTTC.

The CDR3 here is CASSESDAYEQYF. The CDR3 DNA sequence: TGTGCCAGCAGTGAATCTGACGCCTACGAGCAGTACTTC. The chain recombines TRBV2 with TRBJ2-7, with unresolved D. The ends were cut back, 2 bases at V and 2 bases at J, with 7 bases in the middle. The germline gives CDR1 SNHLY, CDR2 FYNNEI. The CDR3 is made up of 13 amino acids.

The chain joins TRBV28 to TRBJ2-3; D is unclear. V lost 4 bases to trimming and J lost 10 bases, with 12 bases between them. The CDR3 has 12 residues. Germline-derived CDR1 and CDR2 are MDHEN and SYDVKM. The CDR3 is CASSSEKLAQYF. CDR3 sequence (DNA): TGTGCCAGCAGTTCCGAGAAGTTGGCGCAGTATTTT.

This clone showed up just a few times. The chain is built from TRBV6-1 and TRBJ2-7; 8 bases agree with TRBD1. Per germline, CDR1 MNHNS and CDR2 SASEGT. The J segment lost 3 bases and the V segment lost 1 base, leaving 8 bases of the junction unmatched. The CDR3 covers 16 residues. The CDR3 is CASSEGTTGALYEQYF. The CDR3 coding sequence is TGTGCCAGCAGTGAAGGGACGACAGGGGCGCTCTACGAGCAGTACTTC.

This clone was counted only a few times. This rearrangement joins TRBV28 to TRBJ1-5; perhaps TRBD1 as D (5 bases). Germline loops: CDR1 MDHEN, CDR2 SYDVKM. Trimming pared 5 bases from V and 7 bases from J, leaving 21 bases between. The length of the CDR3 is 16 residues. The CDR3 DNA follows: TGTGCCAGCAGTCATGAGCGGGGCAGGGTTGTCCAGCCCCAGCATTTT. This gives the protein CASSHERGRVVQPQHF. Full variable domain (remainder filled in from reference TRBV28 and TRBJ1-5): DVKVTQSSRYLVKRTGEKVFLECVQDMDHENMFWYRQDPGLGLRLIYFSYDVKMKEKGDIPEGYSVSREKKERFSLILESASTNQTSMYLCASSHERGRVVQPQHFGDGTRLSIL.